Shown below are 24 T cell receptor beta chains from a single sample sequenced in a study of blood T cell repertoires in COVID-19. Some clones are missing from TCRdb's copy, which holds only in-frame ones; the method was immunoSEQ multiplex PCR. The data contain approximately 230,000 clones, roughly 90% of them seen just once; the ten biggest clones take up roughly 4%. Sequencing used PBMCs or T cells enriched from blood (not recorded which). These receptors all come from a woman under 40 who had recovered from COVID-19.

The chain employs TRBV6-6 and TRBJ1-5; TRBD1 matches 8 bases. The CDR3 extends over 16 amino acids. From germline, CDR1 is MNHNY and CDR2 SVGAGI (reference sequence). Losses at the gene ends were 5 bases for V and 5 bases for J; bases not matched to a gene: 11. In DNA form, the CDR3 reads TGTGCCAGCAGTCGACAGGGGCAGGGGATGGATCAGCCCCAGCATTTT. Its protein is CASSRQGQGMDQPQHF.

The gene calls are TRBV7-9 and TRBJ2-5; D is unclear. CDR3 length equals 14 residues. Trimming removed 5 bases from V and 5 bases from J, with 15 bases in between. The germline gives CDR1 SEHNR, CDR2 FQNEAQ (reference sequence). The CDR3 loop reads CASSPSATRETQYF. In nucleotides, the CDR3 is TGTGCCAGCAGCCCATCCGCGACCAGGGAGACCCAGTACTTC.

The rearrangement joins TRBV7-2 to TRBJ1-1; 9 bases fit TRBD1. The CDR3 extends over 15 amino acids. V shed 5 bases and J 1 base; nucleotides not matched to a gene: 5. Germline CDR1 SGHTA, CDR2 FQGNSA. In nucleotides, the CDR3 is TGTGCCAGCAGCCTGAAGGGACAGGGGAACACTGAAGCTTTCTTT. Its protein product is CASSLKGQGNTEAFF.

This sequence joins TRBV19 and TRBJ1-2; TRBD1 agrees at 9 bases. The trim removed 6 bases at V and 6 bases at J, leaving 5 bases unmatched. There are 13 residues in the CDR3. CDR1 and CDR2 (germline): LNHDA, SQIVND (reference sequence). CDR3 bases: TGTGCCAGTAGGGCACAGGGGGCTAATGGCTACACCTTC. Protein sequence: CASRAQGANGYTF.

V and J are TRBV13 and TRBJ2-2; 7 bases are a match to TRBD2. The CDR3 spans 17 residues. V shed 5 bases and J 3 bases; nucleotides not matched to a gene: 12. Germline loops: CDR1 PRHDT, CDR2 FYEKMQ (reference sequence). The CDR3 DNA reads as TGTGCCAGCAGCCCCCCCCGGGCGGGAGCCGACACCGGGGAGCTGTTTTTT. It specifies CASSPPRAGADTGELFF.

The rearrangement joins TRBV5-6 to TRBJ2-7; possibly TRBD1 for D (5 bases). The CDR3 consists of 15 residues. V lost 4 bases, J lost 0 bases, and 14 bases lay in between. Germline values: CDR1 SGHDT, CDR2 YYEEEE. CDR3 residues: CASSQVWGNSYEQYF. The CDR3 coding sequence is TGTGCCAGCAGCCAGGTCTGGGGCAACTCCTACGAGCAGTACTTC.

As for this clone: This sample also contains other DNA sequences that code for the same CDR3. The V gene is TRBV18, the J gene TRBJ2-3, with TRBD1 identical over 8 bases. Germline CDR1 and CDR2: KGHSH and LQKENI. J lost 4 bases, V lost 4 bases, and 4 bases had no gene match. The CDR3 is made up of 14 amino acids. As DNA, the CDR3 is TGTGCCAGCTCACTAGGACAGGGAGCAGATACGCAGTATTTT. Its translation is CASSLGQGADTQYF.

V and J are TRBV4-2 and TRBJ2-5; TRBD2 matches 8 bases. Germline V CDR1 and CDR2: LGHNA, YNFKEQ. The CDR3 extends over 16 amino acids. The junction had 7 bases not matched to a gene; V was cut back by 0 bases and J by 4 bases. The CDR3 protein is CASSQDIGREGETQYF. DNA of the CDR3: TGTGCCAGCAGCCAAGATATCGGGAGGGAGGGAGAGACCCAGTACTTC.

This sequence joins TRBV5-1 and TRBJ1-2, with 7 bases fitting TRBD1. CDR3 size: 16 residues. The V and J ends lost 0 bases and 4 bases, in that order; junction bases with no gene match: 9. Germline CDR1 SGHRS, CDR2 YFSETQ. The CDR3 nucleotides are TGCGCCAGCAGCTTGGATACAGGGGTCAACCTCTATGGCTACACCTTC. This codes for CASSLDTGVNLYGYTF.

The V and J genes are TRBV28 and TRBJ1-2; 7 bases map to TRBD1. CDR3 length: 15 residues. CDR1 and CDR2 from the germline V gene are MDHEN and SYDVKM. The J segment lost 4 bases and the V segment lost 2 bases, leaving 7 bases of the junction unmatched. The CDR3 reads CASSLLDRVGYGYTF. The DNA of the CDR3 is TGTGCCAGCAGTTTACTTGACAGGGTAGGCTATGGCTACACCTTC.

V is TRBV19 and J is TRBJ1-2; TRBD1 aligns across 8 bases. This CDR3 has 13 residues. V trimming: 6 bases; J trimming: 6 bases; junction bases outside the gene matches: 6. Germline V gives CDR1 LNHDA, CDR2 SQIVND (reference sequence). This CDR3 is CASSFRGRDGYTF. CDR3 in DNA: TGTGCCAGTAGCTTCAGGGGGCGGGATGGCTACACCTTC.

The chain combines TRBV28 with TRBJ1-1, with 8 bases identical to TRBD1. CDR3 length: 12 amino acids. From germline, CDR1 is MDHEN and CDR2 SYDVKM. The CDR3: CASRQGALEAFF. CDR3 nucleotide sequence: TGTGCTTCCCGGCAGGGGGCCCTTGAAGCTTTCTTT.

This chain joins TRBV29-1 and TRBJ1-2, with 9 bases fitting TRBD1. This CDR3 spans 12 amino acids. Germline CDR1 is SQVTM and CDR2 is ANQGSEA. V was pared by 5 bases and J by 7 bases, with 5 bases of the junction left unmatched. CDR3 in DNA: TGCAGCGTTTTACAGGGGGCGCCTGGCTACACCTTC. It specifies CSVLQGAPGYTF.

The rearrangement links TRBV15 to TRBJ2-5; D is unclear. The CDR3 consists of 12 residues. V shed 1 base and J shed 4 bases, with 4 bases lying between them. Per the germline V gene, CDR1 is LNHNV and CDR2 is YYDKDF (reference sequence). The CDR3 region has the DNA TGTGCCACCAGCAGAGTAGCAGAGACCCAGTACTTC. Translation: CATSRVAETQYF.

The chain couples TRBV5-4 to TRBJ2-2; D remains unclear. Germline assignment: CDR1 SGHNT and CDR2 YYREEE (reference sequence). The V gene lost 4 bases and the J gene lost 0 bases, with 4 bases spanning the gap. This CDR3 is 13 amino acids long. CDR3 DNA: TGTGCCAGCAGCACAGCGAACACCGGGGAGCTGTTTTTT. This encodes CASSTANTGELFF.

The chain combines TRBV11-3 with TRBJ1-1; no firm D call. Trimming pared 6 bases from V and 5 bases from J, leaving 19 bases between. Germline V lookup: CDR1 SGHNT, CDR2 YENEEA. The length of the CDR3 is 15 residues. CDR3 sequence reads: CASRHPHLLRTEAFF. The DNA for the CDR3 is TGTGCCAGCAGACATCCACACCTTTTGCGGACTGAAGCTTTCTTT.

This clone was seen only once. J is TRBJ2-7 and V is TRBV6-2 or TRBV6-3; 8 bases are shared with TRBD1. Germline V gene data show CDR1 as MNHEY and CDR2 as SVGEGT. The J segment lost 5 bases and the V segment lost 5 bases, leaving 8 bases of the junction unmatched. CDR3 length: 14 amino acids. The CDR3 sequence: CASSEDREVNEQYF. CDR3 DNA: TGTGCCAGCAGTGAGGACAGGGAGGTCAACGAGCAGTACTTC.

This rearrangement joins TRBV6-5 to TRBJ1-4; TRBD1 aligns across 8 bases. The CDR3 is 14 residues long. The ends lost 6 bases at V and 7 bases at J; junction bases unmatched: 7. Germline V gene sequence: CDR1 MNHEY, CDR2 SVGAGI. The CDR3 DNA follows: TGTGCCAGCAGACTACAGGGGGACAGTGAAAAACTGTTTTTT. Its protein is CASRLQGDSEKLFF.

This clone was counted a few times. The rearrangement links TRBV16 to TRBJ1-1, with 7 bases aligning to TRBD1. The CDR3 spans 15 residues. J was trimmed by 6 bases and V by 0 bases; bases with no gene match: 7. Looked up from germline, CDR1 is KGHSY and CDR2 is FQNENV. The CDR3 sequence: CASSQSVTGKAEAFF. The CDR3 bases are TGTGCCAGCAGCCAATCGGTGACAGGGAAGGCTGAAGCTTTCTTT.

This sequence joins TRBV4-3 and TRBJ1-2; a possible D gene is TRBD1 (6 bases). Germline V gene lookup returns CDR1 LGHNA and CDR2 YSLEER. The ends were cut back, 0 bases at V and 0 bases at J, with 11 bases in the middle. The CDR3 sequence is 16 residues long. DNA of the CDR3: TGCGCCAGCAGCCAAGATCCAGGGGCCCCTAACTATGGCTACACCTTC. Its translation is CASSQDPGAPNYGYTF.

The chain carries TRBV29-1 and TRBJ2-7; TRBD1 matches 7 bases. This CDR3 region has 15 residues. In germline, CDR1 is SQVTM, CDR2 ANQGSEA. The CDR3 DNA is TGCAGTGCCCTGGCCGGACAGGATGTCCTCTACGAGCAGTACTTC. Its protein is CSALAGQDVLYEQYF.

The chain is built from TRBV9 and TRBJ2-1; D possibly corresponds to TRBD2 (5 bases). The CDR3 is 13 amino acids. V lost 2 bases to trimming and J lost 5 bases, with 8 bases between them. Germline V gene lookup returns CDR1 SGDLS and CDR2 YYNGEE. CDR3 coding DNA: TGTGCCAGCAGCGTTGGGCGGGACAATGAGCAGTTCTTC. Translating it yields CASSVGRDNEQFF.

The chain has TRBV21-1 and TRBJ2-4; the table calls TRBD1, which could not be checked here. TRBV21-1 is described as a pseudogene. The CDR3 loop spans 15 amino acids. The CDR3 DNA sequence: TGTGCCAGCAGTGGGGCCCCTTACGGCAAAAACATTCAGTACTTC. Encoded protein: CASSGAPYGKNIQYF.

The gene calls are TRBV27 and TRBJ1-2; D gene unclear. Per the germline V gene, CDR1 is MNHEY and CDR2 is SMNVEV (reference sequence). This CDR3 contains 12 residues. The V end was cut by 6 bases, the J end by 6 bases, with 11 bases between. The CDR3 here is CASRERGNGYTF. In DNA form, the CDR3 reads TGTGCCAGCAGAGAGCGGGGAAATGGCTACACCTTC.